The 16 T cell receptor beta chains given below trace back to one sample, sequenced in a study of blood T cell repertoires in COVID-19. TCRdb's copy holds only in-frame clones and misses some; the assay was immunoSEQ multiplex PCR. Here the sample spans over 300,000 clones, roughly nine tenths being singletons. Sequenced input: peripheral blood. The receptors stem from a man aged 18-30 years who had recovered from COVID-19.

The chain couples TRBV6-1 to TRBJ1-2; 12 bases fit TRBD1. From germline, CDR1 is MNHNS and CDR2 SASEGT. This CDR3 has 16 amino acids. The junction had 7 bases not matched to a gene; V was cut back by 3 bases and J by 5 bases. The CDR3 reads CASSEPGQGARYGYTF. CDR3 coding DNA: TGTGCCAGCAGTGAGCCGGGACAGGGGGCGAGATATGGCTACACCTTC.

The V call is TRBV6-5, the J call TRBJ1-4; no firm D call. Germline V CDR1 and CDR2: MNHEY, SVGAGI. The ends were cut back, 7 bases at V and 0 bases at J, with 9 bases in the middle. This CDR3 spans 14 amino acids. The CDR3 region is CASNFGATNEKLFF. The CDR3 region has the DNA TGTGCCAGCAATTTTGGAGCAACTAATGAAAAACTGTTTTTT.

The J gene is TRBJ2-3, the V gene TRBV4-3; D is possibly TRBD1 (6 bases). The CDR3 is 18 residues long. V was trimmed by 0 bases and J by 2 bases, leaving 18 bases between them. Germline V lookup: CDR1 LGHNA, CDR2 YSLEER. The CDR3 DNA sequence: TGCGCCAGCAGCCAAGAGTGGGGGCCAGGAGCTAACACAGATACGCAGTATTTT. Protein sequence: CASSQEWGPGANTDTQYF.

This sequence joins TRBV30 and TRBJ1-4; TRBD1 is a possible D gene (5 bases). CDR1 is GTSNPN, CDR2 SVGIG, per germline (reference sequence). This CDR3 spans 14 amino acids. Trimming pared 0 bases from V and 4 bases from J, leaving 9 bases between. The CDR3 protein is CAWSVQGSNEKLFF. The CDR3 DNA follows: TGTGCCTGGAGTGTTCAGGGAAGTAATGAAAAACTGTTTTTT.

The rearrangement joins TRBV25-1 to TRBJ1-2; D is ambiguous. CDR3 length equals 16 residues. V was trimmed by 6 bases and J by 3 bases, leaving 20 bases between them. In germline, CDR1 is MGHDK, CDR2 SYGVNS. CDR3 region: CASSASLGTSDYGYTF. Written as DNA, the CDR3 is TGTGCCAGCAGCGCCTCTTTGGGCACCTCAGACTATGGCTACACCTTC.

The J gene is TRBJ2-2, the V gene TRBV2; D might be TRBD1 (5 bases). The germline V gene encodes CDR1 SNHLY and CDR2 FYNNEI. Trimming shortened V by 11 bases and J by 3 bases, and 16 bases separated the two germline ends. The CDR3 runs 14 residues. The CDR3 loop reads CAVDEGAYTGELFF. The CDR3 DNA reads as TGTGCCGTAGACGAAGGGGCCTACACCGGGGAGCTGTTTTTT.

This chain uses TRBV7-2 with TRBJ2-5; D perhaps matches TRBD2 (6 bases). V gave up 1 base and J gave up 4 bases, with 7 bases separating them. The length of the CDR3 is 13 residues. Looked up from germline, CDR1 is SGHTA and CDR2 is FQGNSA. DNA of the CDR3: TGTGCCAGCAGCTTAGTCGGGAGAGAGACCCAGTACTTC. This sequence encodes CASSLVGRETQYF.

The chain uses TRBV29-1 and TRBJ2-2; TRBD1 matches 8 bases. V trimming: 5 bases; J trimming: 5 bases; junction bases outside the gene matches: 1. Germline CDR1 SQVTM, CDR2 ANQGSEA. The CDR3 is 12 amino acids. CDR3 in DNA: TGCAGCGTTCACAGGGGGACCGGGGAGCTGTTTTTT. Its translation is CSVHRGTGELFF.

The gene calls are TRBV6-1 and TRBJ2-7; D call uncertain. The germline CDR1 and CDR2 sequences are MNHNS and SASEGT. The CDR3 is 14 residues long. The V end was cut by 0 bases, the J end by 4 bases, with 10 bases between. The CDR3 region has the DNA TGTGCCAGCAGTGAAGCGAGTGCATTTTACGAGCAGTACTTC. It yields the protein CASSEASAFYEQYF.

The gene calls are TRBV2 and TRBJ2-1; tentative D call: TRBD2 (6 bases). V was cut by 1 base and J by 6 bases, with 19 bases left in between. CDR3 length equals 17 residues. CDR1 SNHLY and CDR2 FYNNEI come from the germline V gene. The CDR3 coding sequence is TGTGCCAGCAGTGAAGTGGCTAGCGCACACCTCGGCAATGAGCAGTTCTTC. The encoded protein is CASSEVASAHLGNEQFF.

The J gene is TRBJ1-5, the V gene TRBV2, with 7 bases identical to TRBD1. Germline CDR1 SNHLY, CDR2 FYNNEI. With V trimmed by 3 bases and J by 2 bases, 4 bases remained unmatched. This CDR3 has 15 residues. The CDR3, as DNA: TGTGCCAGCAGTGAGACAGGGTCAGGCAATCAGCCCCAGCATTTT. Its protein is CASSETGSGNQPQHF.

The DNA of the CDR3 is TGTGCCAGCAAAGGGGGCCGTACTGAAGCTTTCTTT. Its translation is CASKGGRTEAFF. This chain links TRBV25-1 with TRBJ1-1; 7 bases align to TRBD1. This CDR3 spans 12 amino acids. CDR1 and CDR2 (germline): MGHDK, SYGVNS. The trim removed 7 bases at V and 5 bases at J, leaving 4 bases unmatched. Together with reference TRBV25-1 and TRBJ1-1, the CDR3 gives the full variable domain: EADIYQTPRYLVIGTGKKITLECSQTMGHDKMYWYQQDPGMELHLIHYSYGVNSTEKGDLSSESTVSRIRTEHFPLTLESARPSHTSQYLCASKGGRTEAFFGQGTRLTVV.

This clone showed up just a few times. The chain carries TRBV6-5 and TRBJ1-6, with a tentative D call TRBD1 (6 bases). There are 15 residues in the CDR3. CDR1 is MNHEY, CDR2 SVGAGI, per germline. The V and J ends lost 4 bases and 8 bases respectively, with 15 bases between them. This CDR3 reads CASSLGGQGYSPLHF. The CDR3 bases are TGTGCCAGCAGTTTGGGTGGGCAGGGGTATTCACCCCTCCACTTT.

The CDR3 loop reads CASSHGQGDGYTF. The CDR3 DNA reads TGTGCCAGCAGCCACGGACAGGGGGATGGCTACACCTTC. This chain connects TRBV11-3 to TRBJ1-2; 10 nucleotides line up with TRBD1. This CDR3 comprises 13 residues. With 5 bases clipped from V and 6 bases from J, the junction kept 3 bases outside the gene matches. Germline CDR1 reads SGHNT; CDR2 reads YENEEA.

This rearrangement joins TRBV4-1 to TRBJ1-1; D gene unclear. V lost 5 bases and J 2 bases, leaving 18 bases between the germline ends. Germline V gene lookup returns CDR1 MGHRA and CDR2 YSYEKL. This CDR3 spans 16 amino acids. The CDR3 nucleotides are TGCGCCAGCAGCTTACAAGATACAGACCTAAACACTGAAGCTTTCTTT. It is translated as CASSLQDTDLNTEAFF.

This sequence joins TRBV19 and TRBJ2-2; TRBD1 matches at 10 bases. The V gene end was trimmed by 6 bases and the J gene end by 7 bases; junction bases not matched to a gene: 2. This CDR3 region has 13 residues. CDR1 is LNHDA and CDR2 is SQIVND in the germline V gene (reference sequence). CDR3 in DNA: TGTGCCAGTAGAGGGACAGGGGTCGGGGAGCTGTTTTTT. It translates to CASRGTGVGELFF.